These T cell receptor beta chains were read from a single sample in a study of T cell repertoires in cytomegalovirus infection. Their specific antigens are unknown. From the reads, TCRdb called clonotypes with MiXCR, one entry per CDR3 protein. The sample includes some 500,000 distinct CDR3 sequences, around two fifths of them seen just once. The material was cultured PBMCs, obtained from culture after CMV antigen stimulation. The receptors were sampled from a human donor in good health (CMV status not recorded). Some clones in this sample may be carry-over from other donors' samples. The CDR3 runs from the conserved cysteine through the conserved F or W. The D gene is left open where the match is weak. Clone size is not always given. Where it is, it says once, few, many or a class for expanded clones.

v_gene,j_gene,d_gene,abundance,CDR3aa,CDR3nt
TRBV27,TRBJ1-6,TRBD1,-,CASSSGQVDNSPLHF,TGTGCCAGCAGTTCCGGACAGGTCGATAATTCACCCCTCCACTTT
TRBV15,TRBJ2-1,TRBD2,-,CATSTLAGEGLYEQFF,TGTGCCACCAGCACTTTAGCGGGAGAAGGTCTGTATGAGCAGTTCTTC
TRBV20-1,TRBJ2-7,-,-,CSARSRASPLQQYF,TGCAGTGCTAGATCGAGGGCCTCTCCCCTCCAGCAGTACTTC
TRBV20-1,TRBJ2-7,-,-,CSARLSAYEQYF,TGCAGTGCTAGACTATCTGCCTACGAGCAGTACTTC
TRBV5-1,TRBJ1-1,-,-,CASSGPGSGNTEAFF,TGCGCCAGCAGCGGTCCGGGATCCGGAAACACTGAAGCTTTCTTT
TRBV3-1,TRBJ2-1,TRBD2,few,CASSQGWGGYNEQFF,TGTGCCAGCAGCCAAGGGTGGGGGGGCTACAATGAGCAGTTCTTC
TRBV7-2,TRBJ2-7,TRBD2,few,CASSLRALAGTSYEQYF,TGTGCCAGCAGCTTAAGAGCCTTAGCGGGTACATCCTACGAGCAGTACTTC
TRBV12-3/TRBV12-4,TRBJ1-3,-,few,CASSFRGLNSGNTIYF,TGTGCCAGCAGTTTCCGGGGACTGAACTCTGGAAACACCATATATTTT
TRBV19,TRBJ1-1,-,-,CASRGPGDTEAFF,TGTGCCAGTAGGGGCCCGGGAGACACTGAAGCTTTCTTT
TRBV5-5,TRBJ1-5,-,-,CASSLAGPSGPQHF,TGTGCCAGCAGCTTGGCCGGGCCGTCGGGGCCCCAGCATTTT
TRBV27,TRBJ2-2,-,-,CASMEQTNTGELFF,TGTGCCAGCATGGAGCAGACGAACACCGGGGAGCTGTTTTTT
TRBV7-2,TRBJ2-1,-,-,CASSLERQDRNEQFF,TGTGCCAGCAGCTTAGAGCGACAGGACAGAAATGAGCAGTTCTTC
TRBV7-2,TRBJ2-3,-,few,CASSLVGGGGATDTQYF,TGTGCCAGCAGCTTAGTTGGGGGGGGGGGCGCCACAGATACGCAGTATTTT
TRBV7-2,TRBJ1-1,-,-,CASSLAHTEAFF,TGTGCCAGCAGCTTAGCTCACACTGAAGCTTTCTTT
TRBV7-2,TRBJ1-3,TRBD1,few,CASSLGWTGRLGNTIYF,TGTGCCAGCAGCTTAGGGTGGACAGGACGTCTTGGAAACACCATATATTTT
TRBV11-2,TRBJ2-1,TRBD2,few,CASSFGSGITYNEQFF,TGTGCCAGCAGCTTCGGTAGCGGGATCACCTACAATGAGCAGTTCTTC
TRBV7-2,TRBJ2-1,-,-,CANLRGNEQFF,TGTGCCAATCTCAGAGGGAATGAGCAGTTCTTC